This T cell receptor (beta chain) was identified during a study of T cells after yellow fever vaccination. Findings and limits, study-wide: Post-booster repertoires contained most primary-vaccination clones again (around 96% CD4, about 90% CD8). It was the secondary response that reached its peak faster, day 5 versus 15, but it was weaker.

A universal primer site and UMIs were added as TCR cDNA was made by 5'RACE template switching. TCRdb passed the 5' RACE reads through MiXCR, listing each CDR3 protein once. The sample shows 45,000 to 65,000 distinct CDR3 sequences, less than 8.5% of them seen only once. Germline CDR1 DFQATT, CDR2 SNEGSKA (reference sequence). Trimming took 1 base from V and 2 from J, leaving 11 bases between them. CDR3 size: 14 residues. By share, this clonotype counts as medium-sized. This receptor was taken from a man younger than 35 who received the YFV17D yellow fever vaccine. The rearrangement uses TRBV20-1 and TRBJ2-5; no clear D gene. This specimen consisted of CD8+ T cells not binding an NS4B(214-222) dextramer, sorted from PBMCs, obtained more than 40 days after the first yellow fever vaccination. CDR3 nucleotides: TGCAGTGCTAGAGGATACTCGAAGCAAGAGACCCAGTACTTC. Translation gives CSARGYSKQETQYF.